This T cell receptor (beta chain) was profiled in a study of CD4 T cells in relation to SARS-CoV-2 and coronaviruses. Study at large: Convalescent patients had median age roughly 35 years, range roughly 20 to 72. Shared crossreactive spike epitopes were mapped to their HLA restriction. The study, taken as a whole, reports: Pre-pandemic and post-infection samples never came from the same donor.

Naive and memory CD4+ T cells were cultured with CEF, then survey-sequenced. Using immunoSEQ multiplex PCR, the repertoire was profiled, and TCRdb retains in-frame clones only, with some absent. Among about 30,000 clones listed, under 80% were seen once. Germline V gene sequence: CDR1 MNHEY, CDR2 SVGEGT. With V trimmed by 5 bases and J by 7 bases, 3 bases remained unmatched. The CDR3 has 12 amino acids. For this clone: Its antigen is still unknown.

Material: memory CD4+ T cells from PBMCs, cultured in vitro. This clonotype was sampled from an adult with COVID-19. This rearrangement joins TRBV6-2 or TRBV6-3 to TRBJ1-1; 8 positions match TRBD1. The CDR3 DNA sequence: TGTGCCAGCAGTCGACAGGGGATTGAAGCTTTCTTT. This codes for CASSRQGIEAFF.